The source of this TCR beta chain is a study of molecular identifiers for immune sequencing clone quantification. Study-wide results and caveats: The sizes of highly expanded clones could be underestimated when identical TCR molecules share a barcode.

A CD8+CD4-CCR7+CD45RA+ phenotype served as the sorting definition for naive CD8 T cells. Trimming removed 3 bases from V and 0 bases from J, with 10 bases in between. In germline, CDR1 is SGHAT, CDR2 FQNNGV. This CDR3 contains 15 residues. This clonotype was seen many times. Antigen specificity is unknown. Generation of bulk TCR libraries relied on previously described methods and listed TCR primers. Using its own MiXCR run on the PCR reads, TCRdb lists one record per CDR3 protein. Found here are more than 250,000 distinct CDR3 sequences, 20% to 25% of them singletons; the top ten hold under 0.95%. The chain uses TRBV11-2 and TRBJ2-3; possible D gene TRBD1, 6 bases. Sequences were obtained from naive CD8+ T cells from blood, with Jurkat cell RNA spiked in. Subset of the sample: FACS-sorted CD8+CD4-CCR7+CD45RA+ naive T cells. The clonotype was recovered from a human donor in good health. Some libraries in this study had Jurkat cell RNA spiked in. The CDR3 reads CASSFGRGSTDTQYF. Here the CDR3 DNA reads TGTGCCAGCAGCTTTGGCAGGGGAAGCACAGATACGCAGTATTTT.